The 22 T cell receptor beta chains below were found in one sample sequenced in a study of blood T cell repertoires in COVID-19. TCRdb keeps only in-frame clones here, not all; method: immunoSEQ multiplex PCR. The data show some 250,000 clones, approximately 80% seen once. Sequencing was performed on peripheral blood. All receptors derive from a woman aged 80 or older with acute or convalescent COVID-19.

This chain connects TRBV7-2 to TRBJ2-2; the D gene is possibly TRBD1 (6 bases). CDR1 and CDR2 (germline): SGHTA, FQGNSA. The CDR3 spans 14 residues. Trimming pared 6 bases from V and 8 bases from J, leaving 16 bases between. CDR3 region: CASRSMGHSGELFF. DNA for the CDR3: TGTGCCAGCAGATCAATGGGACACTCAGGGGAGCTGTTTTTT.

To note about this clone: The same CDR3 arises from other DNA sequences in this sample as well. J is TRBJ1-4 and V is TRBV5-1; D is unclear. CDR1 SGHRS and CDR2 YFSETQ come from the germline V gene. Trimming pared 3 bases from V and 8 bases from J, leaving 11 bases between. This CDR3 is 13 amino acids long. CDR3 DNA: TGCGCCAGCAGCTCCCCGGGTGGGGAAAAACTGTTTTTT. Residues: CASSSPGGEKLFF.

The sample holds one count of this clone. The chain has TRBV5-1 and TRBJ1-2, with 9 bases aligning to TRBD1. The length of the CDR3 is 15 residues. J was trimmed by 5 bases and V by 4 bases; bases with no gene match: 9. Germline assignment: CDR1 SGHRS and CDR2 YFSETQ. The CDR3 region has the DNA TGCGCCAGCAGCGTATCCGGGACAGGGATTTATGGCTACACCTTC. It yields the protein CASSVSGTGIYGYTF. Based on the CDR3 plus reference TRBV5-1 and TRBJ1-2, the full variable domain is KAGVTQTPRYLIKTRGQQVTLSCSPISGHRSVSWYQQTPGQGLQFLFEYFSETQRNKGNFPGRFSGRQFSNSRSEMNVSTLELGDSALYLCASSVSGTGIYGYTFGSGTRLTVV.

The gene calls are TRBV3-1 (or the pseudogene TRBV3-2) and TRBJ2-2; possible D gene TRBD2, 6 bases. The V and J ends lost 4 bases and 8 bases respectively, with 8 bases between them. Germline CDR1 is LGHDT and CDR2 is YNNKEL (reference sequence). This CDR3 has 12 amino acids. CDR3: CASSRLAGELFF. The CDR3 DNA reads TGTGCCAGCAGCCGCCTAGCGGGGGAGCTGTTTTTT.

The chain uses TRBV10-1 and TRBJ2-4, with 7 nucleotides matching TRBD1. The CDR3 runs 14 residues. CDR1 WNHNN and CDR2 SYGVQD come from the germline V gene (reference sequence). V lost 5 bases to trimming and J lost 5 bases; unmatched junction nucleotides: 6. CDR3 in amino acids: CASSQGGQQNIQYF. CDR3 coding DNA: TGCGCCAGCAGTCAAGGGGGACAGCAAAACATTCAGTACTTC.

This clone came up once. This chain links TRBV5-1 with TRBJ1-5; no clear D gene. Trimming removed 3 bases at V and 2 bases at J, with 9 bases between. This CDR3 is 14 amino acids long. The germline V gene has CDR1 SGHRS and CDR2 YFSETQ. CDR3 nucleotide sequence: TGCGCCAGCAGCTCGATGGGAGGCAATCAGCCCCAGCATTTT. This gives the protein CASSSMGGNQPQHF.

The rearrangement links TRBV5-1 to TRBJ1-5; a weak D match, TRBD1 (5 bases). Germline assignment: CDR1 SGHRS and CDR2 YFSETQ. The CDR3 contains 15 residues. The V gene lost 2 bases and the J gene lost 4 bases, with 13 bases spanning the gap. The DNA for the CDR3 is TGCGCCAGCAGCTTAAGTGCGGGGGGAAATCAGCCCCAGCATTTT. This codes for CASSLSAGGNQPQHF.

The chain is built from TRBV28 and TRBJ1-2; TRBD1 matches at 7 bases. Germline assignment: CDR1 MDHEN and CDR2 SYDVKM. J was trimmed by 4 bases and V by 8 bases; bases with no gene match: 4. The CDR3 has 12 amino acids. CDR3 protein: CASVTGAYGYTF. Written as DNA, the CDR3 is TGTGCCAGCGTAACAGGGGCCTATGGCTACACCTTC.

This sequence joins TRBV2 and TRBJ2-7, with TRBD1 matching 8 bases. Trimming at V came to 4 bases and at J to 7 bases, leaving 3 bases not matched to a gene. Germline V CDR1 and CDR2: SNHLY, FYNNEI. This CDR3 is built from 12 residues. In DNA, the CDR3 is TGTGCCAGCAGTGTCAGGGGGCTTGAGCAGTACTTC. It yields the protein CASSVRGLEQYF.

Points on this clone: In the same sample, other DNA sequences code for this CDR3. This chain uses TRBV7-2 with TRBJ1-3, with D possibly matching TRBD1 (6 bases). Trimming left V 2 bases short and J 4 bases short, with 9 bases between. Germline V gene lookup returns CDR1 SGHTA and CDR2 FQGNSA. The CDR3 contains 14 residues. CDR3 loop: CASSLWGTGNTIYF. Here the CDR3 DNA reads TGTGCCAGCAGCTTATGGGGGACAGGAAACACCATATATTTT.

J is TRBJ1-2 and V is TRBV29-1, with no clear D. V was clipped by 8 bases and J by 8 bases, with 15 bases between them. Germline V CDR1 and CDR2: SQVTM, ANQGSEA. The CDR3 length is 11 residues. The CDR3 DNA is TGCAGCACCTTACAGAGCAGAGGCTACACCTTC. Residues: CSTLQSRGYTF. Supplemented by reference TRBV29-1 and TRBJ1-2, the full variable domain reads SAVISQKPSRDICQRGTSLTIQCQVDSQVTMMFWYRQQPGQSLTLIATANQGSEATYESGFVIDKFPISRPNLTFSTLTVSNMSPEDSSIYLCSTLQSRGYTFGSGTRLTVV.

This chain links TRBV24-1 with TRBJ2-1; D is ambiguous. Germline CDR1 reads KGHDR; CDR2 reads SFDVKD. The CDR3 consists of 15 residues. V dropped 5 bases and J dropped 5 bases, with 15 bases sitting between them. CDR3 in amino acids: CATSGSGSKNNEQFF. The CDR3, as DNA: TGTGCCACCAGTGGCTCCGGGTCCAAAAACAATGAGCAGTTCTTC.

This chain uses TRBV19 with TRBJ2-3, with a weak D call TRBD1 (6 bases). Germline V gene sequence: CDR1 LNHDA, CDR2 SQIVND (reference sequence). Trimming removed 3 bases at V and 3 bases at J, with 13 bases between. This CDR3 has 15 amino acids. The CDR3 DNA is TGTGCCAGTAGTATTGGGGGCCGGATTACAGATACGCAGTATTTT. It codes for CASSIGGRITDTQYF.

The V call is TRBV6-6, the J call TRBJ2-3; no definite D call. The CDR3 is made up of 11 amino acids. Germline values: CDR1 MNHNY, CDR2 SVGAGI (reference sequence). The V gene lost 9 bases and the J gene lost 3 bases, with 7 bases spanning the gap. The CDR3 region is CASFRTDTQYF. The CDR3 region has the DNA TGTGCCAGTTTCAGGACAGATACGCAGTATTTT.

V gene TRBV4-1 combines with J gene TRBJ1-2; 10 bases align to TRBD1. Trimming removed 2 bases from V and 3 bases from J; junction bases left unmatched: 3. This CDR3 comprises 15 residues. Germline CDR1 is MGHRA and CDR2 is YSYEKL. DNA of the CDR3: TGCGCCAGCAGCCAACCGACAGGGGGCTACTATGGCTACACCTTC. Its translation: CASSQPTGGYYGYTF.

V is TRBV2 and J is TRBJ1-1, with 8 bases fitting TRBD1. This CDR3 has 11 residues. J was trimmed by 13 bases and V by 4 bases; bases with no gene match: 5. Germline V gives CDR1 SNHLY, CDR2 FYNNEI. CDR3 amino acids: CASSGQGAVFF. The DNA for the CDR3 is TGTGCCAGCAGTGGGCAGGGGGCGGTTTTCTTT.

The rearrangement joins TRBV27 to TRBJ2-1; 14 nucleotides match TRBD2. The CDR3 totals 17 residues. The V and J ends lost 8 bases and 0 bases, in that order; junction bases with no gene match: 6. Germline loops: CDR1 MNHEY, CDR2 SMNVEV (reference sequence). CDR3 in DNA: TGTGCCAGCGGGCGACTAGCGGGGGGGAGCTCCTACAATGAGCAGTTCTTC. This encodes CASGRLAGGSSYNEQFF.

The rearrangement links TRBV6-5 to TRBJ1-5, with D maybe TRBD1 (5 bases). CDR1 MNHEY and CDR2 SVGAGI come from the germline V gene. This CDR3 is 15 amino acids long. The V gene lost 6 bases and the J gene lost 6 bases, with 18 bases spanning the gap. CDR3 sequence reads: CASRREWGGSQPQHF. The CDR3 nucleotides are TGTGCCAGCAGGAGGGAATGGGGGGGGAGTCAGCCCCAGCATTTT.

V gene TRBV19 combines with J gene TRBJ1-2; tentatively, D is TRBD1 (6 bases). With 4 bases removed from V and 8 bases from J, the gap between germline ends came to 23 bases. Germline CDR1 reads LNHDA; CDR2 reads SQIVND (reference sequence). The CDR3 loop spans 16 amino acids. The CDR3 sequence: CASSTSGGGSASGYTF. CDR3 sequence (DNA): TGTGCCAGTAGTACCTCCGGCGGGGGCTCGGCTAGCGGCTACACCTTC.

This clone turned up a few times. This chain uses TRBV27 with TRBJ2-2, with D perhaps TRBD1 (5 bases). The V end was cut by 7 bases, the J end by 5 bases, with 20 bases between. Germline V gives CDR1 MNHEY, CDR2 SMNVEV (reference sequence). The CDR3 consists of 16 residues. DNA for the CDR3: TGTGCCAGCACCGTCCAGGGTCCGTTGGGGACCGGGGAGCTGTTTTTT. This gives the protein CASTVQGPLGTGELFF.

This clone has just one count. The chain recombines TRBV5-1 with TRBJ2-3; 7 bases are shared with TRBD2. This CDR3 region has 15 residues. Germline CDR1 SGHRS, CDR2 YFSETQ. The V segment lost 0 bases and the J segment 1 base; nucleotides outside the gene matches: 2. DNA of the CDR3: TGCGCCAGCAGCTTGGTGGCGGGGGGCACAGATACGCAGTATTTT. The encoded protein is CASSLVAGGTDTQYF.

The rearrangement joins TRBV19 to TRBJ2-1, with TRBD2 matching over 8 bases. The CDR3 runs to 15 residues. V dropped 2 bases and J dropped 7; count of bases not matched to a gene: 7. Germline V gene sequence: CDR1 LNHDA, CDR2 SQIVND (reference sequence). For the CDR3, the DNA is TGTGCCAGTAGTATACTCGGGGGGGCGTGGAATGAGCAGTTCTTC. Translation: CASSILGGAWNEQFF.